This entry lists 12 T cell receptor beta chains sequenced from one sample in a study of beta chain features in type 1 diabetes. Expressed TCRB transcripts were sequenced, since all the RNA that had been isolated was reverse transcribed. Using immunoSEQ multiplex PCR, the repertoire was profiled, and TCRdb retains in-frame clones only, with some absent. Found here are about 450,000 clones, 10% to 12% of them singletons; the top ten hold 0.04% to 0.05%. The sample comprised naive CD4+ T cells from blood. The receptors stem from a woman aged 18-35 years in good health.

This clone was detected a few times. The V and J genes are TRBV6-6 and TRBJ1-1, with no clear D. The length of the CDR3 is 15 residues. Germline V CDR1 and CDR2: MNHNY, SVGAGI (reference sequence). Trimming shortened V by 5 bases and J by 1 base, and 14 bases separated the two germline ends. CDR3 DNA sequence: TGTGCCAGCAGTAAGAAGGGCAGTGGGAACACTGAAGCTTTCTTT. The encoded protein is CASSKKGSGNTEAFF.

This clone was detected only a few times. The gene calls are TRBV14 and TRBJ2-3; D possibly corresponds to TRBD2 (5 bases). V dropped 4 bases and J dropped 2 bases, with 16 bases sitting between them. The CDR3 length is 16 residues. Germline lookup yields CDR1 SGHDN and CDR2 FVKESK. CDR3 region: CASSRQLGIPTDTQYF. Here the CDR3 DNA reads TGTGCCAGCAGCCGACAACTAGGGATCCCCACAGATACGCAGTATTTT.

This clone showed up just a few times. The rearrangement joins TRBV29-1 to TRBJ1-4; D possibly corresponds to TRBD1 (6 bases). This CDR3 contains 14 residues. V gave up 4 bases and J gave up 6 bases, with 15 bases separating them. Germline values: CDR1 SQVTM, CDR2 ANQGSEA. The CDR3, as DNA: TGCAGCGTTGGCCTTGGGGGCGCGGATGAAAAACTGTTTTTT. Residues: CSVGLGGADEKLFF.

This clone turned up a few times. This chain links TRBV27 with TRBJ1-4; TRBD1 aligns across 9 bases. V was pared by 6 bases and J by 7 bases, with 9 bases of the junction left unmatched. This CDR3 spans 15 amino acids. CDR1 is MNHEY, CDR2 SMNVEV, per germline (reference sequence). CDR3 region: CASSLSTGGLEKLFF. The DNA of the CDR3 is TGTGCCAGCAGCCTATCGACAGGGGGGCTTGAAAAACTGTTTTTT.

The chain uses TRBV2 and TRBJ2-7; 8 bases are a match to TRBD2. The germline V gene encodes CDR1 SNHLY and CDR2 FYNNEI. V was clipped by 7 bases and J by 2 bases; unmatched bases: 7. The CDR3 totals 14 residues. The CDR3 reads CASKLGGGTYEQYV. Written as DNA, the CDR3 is TGTGCCAGCAAGTTGGGCGGGGGGACCTACGAGCAGTACGTC.

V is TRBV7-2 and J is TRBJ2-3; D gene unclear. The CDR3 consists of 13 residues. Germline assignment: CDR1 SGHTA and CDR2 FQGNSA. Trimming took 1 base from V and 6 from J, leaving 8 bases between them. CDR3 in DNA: TGTGCCAGCAGCTTAGATCGGCGGGATACGCAGTATTTT. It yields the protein CASSLDRRDTQYF.

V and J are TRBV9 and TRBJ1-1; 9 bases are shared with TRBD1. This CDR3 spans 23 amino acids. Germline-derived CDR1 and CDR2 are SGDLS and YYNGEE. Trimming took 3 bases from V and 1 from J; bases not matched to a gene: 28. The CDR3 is CASSGVPTGQGRTIGLPNTEAFF. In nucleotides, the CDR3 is TGTGCCAGCAGCGGGGTGCCCACAGGACAGGGGCGGACCATAGGCCTACCGAACACTGAAGCTTTCTTT. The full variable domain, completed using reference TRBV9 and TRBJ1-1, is DSGVTQTPKHLITATGQRVTLRCSPRSGDLSVYWYQQSLDQGLQFLIQYYNGEERAKGNILERFSAQQFPDLHSELNLSSLELGDSALYFCASSGVPTGQGRTIGLPNTEAFFGQGTRLTVV.

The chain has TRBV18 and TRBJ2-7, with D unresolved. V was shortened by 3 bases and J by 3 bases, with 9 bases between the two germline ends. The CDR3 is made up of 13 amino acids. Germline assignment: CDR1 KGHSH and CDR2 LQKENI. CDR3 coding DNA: TGTGCCAGCTCACCTAACACTGGCTACGAGCAGTACGTC. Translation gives CASSPNTGYEQYV.

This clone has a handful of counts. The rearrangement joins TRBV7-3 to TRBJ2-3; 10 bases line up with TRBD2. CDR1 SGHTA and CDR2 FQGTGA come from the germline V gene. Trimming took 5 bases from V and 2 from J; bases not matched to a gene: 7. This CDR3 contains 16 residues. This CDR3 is CASSPSLAGNTDTQYF. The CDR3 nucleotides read TGTGCCAGCAGCCCGTCACTAGCGGGGAACACAGATACGCAGTATTTT.

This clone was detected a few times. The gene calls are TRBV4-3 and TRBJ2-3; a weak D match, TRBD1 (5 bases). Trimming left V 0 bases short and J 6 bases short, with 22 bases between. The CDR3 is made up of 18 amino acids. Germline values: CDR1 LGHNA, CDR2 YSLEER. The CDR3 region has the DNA TGCGCCAGCAGCCAAGAGGCTCAAGGGGCCTTCCGAGGCGATACGCAGTATTTT. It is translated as CASSQEAQGAFRGDTQYF.

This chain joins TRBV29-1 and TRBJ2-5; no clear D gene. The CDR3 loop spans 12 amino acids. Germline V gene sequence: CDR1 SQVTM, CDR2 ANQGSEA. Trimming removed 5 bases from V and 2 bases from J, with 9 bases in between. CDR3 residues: CSVLLDQETQYF. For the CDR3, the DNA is TGCAGCGTTCTCTTGGATCAAGAGACCCAGTACTTC.

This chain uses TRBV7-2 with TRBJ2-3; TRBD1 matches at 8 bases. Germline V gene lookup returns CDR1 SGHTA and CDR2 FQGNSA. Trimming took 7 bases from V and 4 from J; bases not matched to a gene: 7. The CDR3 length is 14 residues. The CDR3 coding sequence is TGTGCCAGCACCCTCGGGACAGGATCAGATACGCAGTATTTT. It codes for CASTLGTGSDTQYF.